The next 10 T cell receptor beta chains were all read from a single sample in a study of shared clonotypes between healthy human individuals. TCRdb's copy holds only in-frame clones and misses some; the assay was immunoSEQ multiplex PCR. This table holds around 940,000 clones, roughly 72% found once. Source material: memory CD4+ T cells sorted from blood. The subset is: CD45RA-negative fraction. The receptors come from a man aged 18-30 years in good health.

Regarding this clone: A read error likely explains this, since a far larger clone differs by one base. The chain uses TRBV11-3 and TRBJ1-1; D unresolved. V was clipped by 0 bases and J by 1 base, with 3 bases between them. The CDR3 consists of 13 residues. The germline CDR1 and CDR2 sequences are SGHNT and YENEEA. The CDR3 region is CASSLDRNTEAFF. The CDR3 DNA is TGTGCCAGCAGCTTAGATAGGAACACTGAAGCTTTCTTT. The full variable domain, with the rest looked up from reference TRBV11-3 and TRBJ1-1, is EAGVVQSPRYKIIEKKQPVAFWCNPISGHNTLYWYLQNLGQGPELLIRYENEEAVDDSQLPKDRFSAERLKGVDSTLKIQPAELGDSAVYLCASSLDRNTEAFFGQGTRLTVV.

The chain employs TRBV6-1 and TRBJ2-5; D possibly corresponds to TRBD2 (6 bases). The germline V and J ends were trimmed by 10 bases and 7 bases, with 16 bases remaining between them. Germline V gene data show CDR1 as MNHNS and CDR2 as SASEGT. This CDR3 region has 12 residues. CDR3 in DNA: TGTGCCACCCGGGAGACTAGTCGGACCCAGTACTTC. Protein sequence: CATRETSRTQYF.

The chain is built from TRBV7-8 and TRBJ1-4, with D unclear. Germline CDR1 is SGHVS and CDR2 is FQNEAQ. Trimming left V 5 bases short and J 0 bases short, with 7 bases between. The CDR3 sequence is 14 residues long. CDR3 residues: CASSIEATNEKLFF. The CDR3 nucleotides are TGTGCCAGCAGCATCGAAGCAACTAATGAAAAACTGTTTTTT.

DNA of the CDR3: TGTGCCAGCTCAGCCGGGACGGGGGCTGCTTTAAGCATTCAGTACTTC. Protein product: CASSAGTGAALSIQYF. The chain uses TRBV7-9 and TRBJ2-4; the D call may be TRBD1 or TRBD2 (6 bases each). Trimming took off 8 bases at V and 9 bases at J, with 26 bases between the two ends. From germline, CDR1 is SEHNR and CDR2 FQNEAQ (reference sequence). The CDR3 covers 16 residues.

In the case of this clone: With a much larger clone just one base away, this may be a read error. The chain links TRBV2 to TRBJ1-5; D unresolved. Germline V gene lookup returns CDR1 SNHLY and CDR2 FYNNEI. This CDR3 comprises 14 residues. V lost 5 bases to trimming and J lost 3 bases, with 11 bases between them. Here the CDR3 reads CASSPPGPNQPQHF. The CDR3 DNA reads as TGTGCCAGCAGTCCTCCGGGTCCCAATCAGCCCCAGCATTTT.

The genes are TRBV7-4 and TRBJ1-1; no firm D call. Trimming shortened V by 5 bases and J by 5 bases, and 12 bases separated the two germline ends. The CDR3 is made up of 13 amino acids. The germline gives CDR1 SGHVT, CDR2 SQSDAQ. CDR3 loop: CASSPSSGTEAFF. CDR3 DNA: TGTGCCAGCAGCCCGTCGAGTGGAACTGAAGCTTTCTTT.

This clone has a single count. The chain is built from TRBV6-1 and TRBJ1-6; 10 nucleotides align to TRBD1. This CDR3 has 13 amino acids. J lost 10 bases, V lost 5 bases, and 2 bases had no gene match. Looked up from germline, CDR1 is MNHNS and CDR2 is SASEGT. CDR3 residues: CASSLGQGSPLHF. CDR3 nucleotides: TGTGCCAGCAGTTTGGGACAGGGGTCACCCCTCCACTTT.

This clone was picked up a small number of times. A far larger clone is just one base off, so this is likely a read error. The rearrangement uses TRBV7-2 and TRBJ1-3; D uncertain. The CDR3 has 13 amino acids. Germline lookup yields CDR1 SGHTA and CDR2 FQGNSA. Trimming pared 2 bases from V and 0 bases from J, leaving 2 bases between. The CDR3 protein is CASSLISGNTIYF. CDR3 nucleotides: TGTGCCAGCAGCTTAATCTCTGGAAACACCATATATTTT. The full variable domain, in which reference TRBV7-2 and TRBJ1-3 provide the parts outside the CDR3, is GAGVSQSPSNKVTEKGKDVELRCDPISGHTALYWYRQSLGQGLEFLIYFQGNSAPDKSGLPSDRFSAERTGGSVSTLTIQRTQQEDSAVYLCASSLISGNTIYFGEGSWLTVV.

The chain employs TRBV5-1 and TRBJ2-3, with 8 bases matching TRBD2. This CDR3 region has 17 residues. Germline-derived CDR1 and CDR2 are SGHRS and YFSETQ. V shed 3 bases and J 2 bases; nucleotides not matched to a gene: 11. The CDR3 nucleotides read TGCGCCAGCAGCTATGGAACGGGACTAGTCTCCACAGATACGCAGTATTTT. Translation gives CASSYGTGLVSTDTQYF.

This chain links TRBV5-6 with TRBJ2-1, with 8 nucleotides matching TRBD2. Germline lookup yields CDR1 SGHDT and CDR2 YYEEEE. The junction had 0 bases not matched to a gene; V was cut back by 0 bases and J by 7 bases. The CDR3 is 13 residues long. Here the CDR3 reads CASSLASGNEQFF. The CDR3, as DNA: TGTGCCAGCAGCTTGGCTAGCGGGAATGAGCAGTTCTTC. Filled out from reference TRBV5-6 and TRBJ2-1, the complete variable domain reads DAGVTQSPTHLIKTRGQQVTLRCSPKSGHDTVSWYQQALGQGPQFIFQYYEEEERQRGNFPDRFSGHQFPNYSSELNVNALLLGDSALYLCASSLASGNEQFFGPGTRLTVL.